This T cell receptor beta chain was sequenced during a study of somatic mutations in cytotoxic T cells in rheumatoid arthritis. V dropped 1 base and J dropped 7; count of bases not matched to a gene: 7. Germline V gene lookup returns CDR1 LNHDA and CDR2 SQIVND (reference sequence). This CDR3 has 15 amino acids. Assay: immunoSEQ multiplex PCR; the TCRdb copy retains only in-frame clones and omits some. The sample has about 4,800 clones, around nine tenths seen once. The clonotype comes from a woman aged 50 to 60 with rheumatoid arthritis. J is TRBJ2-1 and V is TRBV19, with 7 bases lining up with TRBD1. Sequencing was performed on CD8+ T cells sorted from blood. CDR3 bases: TGTGCCAGTAGTATAGGGTTTGGGACAGCTAATGAGCAGTTCTTC. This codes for CASSIGFGTANEQFF.